What follows are 19 T cell receptor beta chains derived from one specimen sequenced in a study of CD8 T cells in ankylosing spondylitis. TCRdb re-called the 5' RACE reads through MiXCR, storing one row per CDR3 protein. This table holds about 130,000 distinct CDR3 sequences, roughly 9% found once. Material for sequencing was blood, either unsorted or a sorted T cell fraction (not recorded which). The receptor set was obtained from a male donor with ankylosing spondylitis or in good health (not recorded which).

V usage is TRBV12-3 or TRBV12-4 and J usage is TRBJ1-2; the D is unclear. This CDR3 is 16 amino acids long. The V and J ends lost 1 base and 4 bases respectively, with 16 bases between them. CDR3 sequence reads: CASSLGLTASSYGYTF. The CDR3 bases are TGTGCCAGCAGTTTAGGGCTCACAGCATCTAGCTATGGCTACACCTTC.

In its sample, this clonotype was seen many times. The V gene is TRBV5-1, the J gene TRBJ2-3; D is ambiguous. Per germline, CDR1 SGHRS and CDR2 YFSETQ. The CDR3 is made up of 14 amino acids. The germline V and J ends were trimmed by 0 bases and 4 bases, with 9 bases remaining between them. In DNA, the CDR3 is TGCGCCAGCAGCTTGGTCCCTGCGGCAGATACGCAGTATTTT. This sequence encodes CASSLVPAADTQYF.

This clonotype appeared a few times. The rearrangement links TRBV28 to TRBJ2-7; D is possibly TRBD2 (6 bases). CDR1 is MDHEN, CDR2 SYDVKM, per germline. The CDR3 extends over 13 amino acids. V was pared by 7 bases and J by 2 bases, with 12 bases between. CDR3 nucleotides: TGTGCCAGCATATCCGCGGGGACCTACGAGCAGTACTTC. Translation gives CASISAGTYEQYF.

At least ten counts were recorded for this clonotype. This chain joins TRBV11-2 and TRBJ2-4, with 8 bases identical to TRBD1. V was pared by 5 bases and J by 8 bases, with 23 bases of the junction left unmatched. The CDR3 covers 19 residues. Germline V gene data show CDR1 as SGHAT and CDR2 as FQNNGV. The DNA for the CDR3 is TGTGCCAGCAGCCCTCACCTCCCGGGACAGGTAACGACGGGTGACATTCAGTACTTC. Protein product: CASSPHLPGQVTTGDIQYF.

Ten or more counts support this clonotype. This chain connects TRBV7-2 to TRBJ2-5; 9 bases map to TRBD2. Germline assignment: CDR1 SGHTA and CDR2 FQGNSA. This CDR3 region has 16 residues. Trimming cost V 3 bases and J 3 bases; bases outside gene matches: 8. CDR3: CASSLVAGVGEETQYF. The CDR3 nucleotides read TGTGCCAGCAGCTTGGTAGCGGGAGTGGGGGAAGAGACCCAGTACTTC.

This clonotype occurred many times. J is TRBJ1-1 and V is TRBV4-1, with D tentatively TRBD1 (5 bases). V dropped 0 bases and J dropped 1 base, with 18 bases sitting between them. The CDR3 has 18 residues. The V gene's germline CDR1 is MGHRA and CDR2 YSYEKL. The CDR3 region has the DNA TGCGCCAGCAGCCAAGAGGTCACTCTTGGGGGGAGGAACACTGAAGCTTTCTTT. Translating gives CASSQEVTLGGRNTEAFF.

This clonotype occurred many times. The CDR3 DNA sequence: TGTGCCAGCACTTACAGGACAGGGGGCAACGAGCAGTACTTC. It translates to CASTYRTGGNEQYF. V and J are TRBV28 and TRBJ2-7; 11 positions agree with TRBD1. The germline V gene has CDR1 MDHEN and CDR2 SYDVKM. V lost 7 bases and J lost 5; bases outside the gene matches: 7. The CDR3 has 14 residues.

This clonotype was seen ten or more times. This chain joins TRBV7-2 and TRBJ2-7; D call uncertain. CDR1 SGHTA and CDR2 FQGNSA come from the germline V gene. V was trimmed by 5 bases and J by 5 bases, leaving 7 bases between them. The CDR3 runs 11 residues. This chain's CDR3 is CASSNRHEQYF. CDR3 bases: TGTGCCAGCAGCAATAGACACGAGCAGTACTTC.

There are many counts of this clonotype. This chain connects TRBV5-1 to TRBJ2-1, with TRBD2 as a possible D gene (5 bases). The CDR3 runs to 12 residues. The germline V gene encodes CDR1 SGHRS and CDR2 YFSETQ. Trimming stripped 7 bases from V and 4 bases from J, with 9 bases between. The CDR3 DNA reads TGCGCCAGCGGCGGAGGATACAATGAGCAGTTCTTC. Its translation is CASGGGYNEQFF.

This clonotype was seen repeatedly, ten times or more. The rearrangement uses TRBV28 and TRBJ2-7, with TRBD2 matching over 8 bases. Germline V gives CDR1 MDHEN, CDR2 SYDVKM. V was pared by 7 bases and J by 7 bases, with 15 bases of the junction left unmatched. This CDR3 has 15 residues. The CDR3, as DNA: TGTGCCAGCAAAGGCGTCGGGAGGGCAAGATGGGAGCAGTACTTC. Protein sequence: CASKGVGRARWEQYF.

In this sample, this clonotype turned up a few times. The J gene is TRBJ2-5, the V gene TRBV7-2, with D perhaps matching TRBD2 (6 bases). V lost 1 base and J 3 bases, leaving 12 bases between the germline ends. The V gene's germline CDR1 is SGHTA and CDR2 FQGNSA. The CDR3 runs 15 residues. The CDR3 sequence is CASSLVGGEKETQYF. CDR3 sequence (DNA): TGTGCCAGCAGCTTAGTAGGAGGGGAGAAAGAGACCCAGTACTTC.

This clonotype was found many times. V is TRBV14 and J is TRBJ2-7; 12 nucleotides align to TRBD2. Germline V gene data show CDR1 as SGHDN and CDR2 as FVKESK. V lost 2 bases to trimming and J lost 7 bases; unmatched junction nucleotides: 6. The CDR3 runs to 15 residues. The DNA of the CDR3 is TGTGCCAGCAGCCAACCGACTAGCGGGAGTGAAGAGCAGTACTTC. It translates to CASSQPTSGSEEQYF. Full variable domain (missing parts from reference TRBV14 and TRBJ2-7): EAGVTQFPSHSVIEKGQTVTLRCDPISGHDNLYWYRRVMGKEIKFLLHFVKESKQDESGMPNNRFLAERTGGTYSTLKVQPAELEDSGVYFCASSQPTSGSEEQYFGPGTRLTVT.

This clonotype came up many times. The rearrangement uses TRBV6-1 and TRBJ2-7; 7 bases align to TRBD1. The V gene end was trimmed by 7 bases and the J gene end by 5 bases; junction bases not matched to a gene: 11. The length of the CDR3 is 14 residues. Germline V lookup: CDR1 MNHNS, CDR2 SASEGT. The DNA of the CDR3 is TGTGCCAGCAATCCAGGGACAGAGGCTAACGAGCAGTACTTC. This encodes CASNPGTEANEQYF.

This clonotype was detected ten times or more. The chain carries TRBV20-1 and TRBJ2-3; no clear D gene. The germline CDR1 and CDR2 sequences are DFQATT and SNEGSKA (reference sequence). V shed 5 bases and J shed 2 bases, with 8 bases lying between them. CDR3 size: 12 residues. As DNA, the CDR3 is TGCAGTGCTGAGGAGACCACAGATACGCAGTATTTT. This encodes CSAEETTDTQYF.

The J gene is TRBJ2-7, the V gene TRBV29-1, with unresolved D. The V gene lost 7 bases and the J gene lost 4 bases, with 11 bases spanning the gap. CDR3 length equals 11 residues. Germline values: CDR1 SQVTM, CDR2 ANQGSEA. The CDR3 nucleotides are TGCAGCGCCCTTAACGGGTACGAGCAGTACTTC. It encodes CSALNGYEQYF.

The rearrangement uses TRBV28 and TRBJ2-3, with 13 bases lining up with TRBD2. Trimming at V came to 5 bases and at J to 14 bases, leaving 16 bases not matched to a gene. CDR1 MDHEN and CDR2 SYDVKM come from the germline V gene. The CDR3 consists of 16 residues. Here the CDR3 DNA reads TGTGCCAGCAGTGTACCGAGGGGACTAGCGGGATCATTGGCGTATTTT. Protein product: CASSVPRGLAGSLAYF.

Only a few counts were recorded for this clonotype. V gene TRBV29-1 combines with J gene TRBJ1-3; no firm D call. In germline, CDR1 is SQVTM, CDR2 ANQGSEA. Trimming removed 8 bases from V and 3 bases from J, with 8 bases in between. The CDR3 consists of 11 residues. CDR3 nucleotide sequence: TGCAGCTTTCGGGGTGGAAACACCATATATTTT. This sequence encodes CSFRGGNTIYF.

This clonotype occurred many times. The rearrangement links TRBV5-1 to TRBJ2-1, with D hard to call. The CDR3 contains 15 residues. Germline lookup yields CDR1 SGHRS and CDR2 YFSETQ. Trimming pared 0 bases from V and 6 bases from J, leaving 13 bases between. The CDR3 nucleotides read TGCGCCAGCAGCTTGGTAGGCCTCGCCGCCAATGAGCAGTTCTTC. It encodes CASSLVGLAANEQFF.

This clonotype has at least ten counts. The rearrangement links TRBV5-1 to TRBJ2-5; D gene unclear. Germline assignment: CDR1 SGHRS and CDR2 YFSETQ. V dropped 0 bases and J dropped 4 bases, with 4 bases sitting between them. This CDR3 contains 12 residues. The CDR3 sequence is CASSLGPETQYF. CDR3 DNA: TGCGCCAGCAGCTTGGGGCCAGAGACCCAGTACTTC. Together with reference TRBV5-1 and TRBJ2-5, the CDR3 gives the full variable domain: KAGVTQTPRYLIKTRGQQVTLSCSPISGHRSVSWYQQTPGQGLQFLFEYFSETQRNKGNFPGRFSGRQFSNSRSEMNVSTLELGDSALYLCASSLGPETQYFGPGTRLLVL.